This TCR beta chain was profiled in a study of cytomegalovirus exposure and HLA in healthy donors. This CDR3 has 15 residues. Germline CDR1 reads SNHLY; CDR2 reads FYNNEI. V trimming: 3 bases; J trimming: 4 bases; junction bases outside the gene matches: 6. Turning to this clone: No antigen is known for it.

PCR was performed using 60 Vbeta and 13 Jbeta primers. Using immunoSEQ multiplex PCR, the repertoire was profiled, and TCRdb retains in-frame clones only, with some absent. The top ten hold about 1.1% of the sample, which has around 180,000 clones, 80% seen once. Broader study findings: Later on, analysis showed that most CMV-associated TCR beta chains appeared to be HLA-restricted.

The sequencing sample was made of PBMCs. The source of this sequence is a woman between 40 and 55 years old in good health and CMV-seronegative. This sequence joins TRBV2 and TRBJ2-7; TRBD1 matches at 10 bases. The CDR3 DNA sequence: TGTGCCAGCAGTGACCGGACAGGGGGTTTTTACGAGCAGTACGTC. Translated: CASSDRTGGFYEQYV.